This T cell receptor (beta chain) is from a study of cytomegalovirus exposure and HLA in healthy donors listed by TCRdb under 2017. Concerning the study at large: In an earlier analysis of 587 of the donors, 276 Gb of sequence data and 90 million to 130 million unique TCR beta sequences from about 180 million T cells were reported. Approximately 300 gigabases of sequencing data and around 87 million unique TCR sequences were included in an early release covering around 600 HLA-typed donors. To decide whether each TCR beta V gene segment behaved as functional or pseudogenic, an earlier analysis of 587 of the donors relied on high-throughput TCR beta sequencing. In the later analysis, no new phenotypic data were used to find candidate immune exposures; instead, reliance was placed on TCR beta sequences and their occurrence across donors. The study was designed to test whether signatures of past pathogen exposure could be identified by cataloging public T cell receptors. The genetic ancestry cluster associated with self-reported Caucasian donors included roughly four fifths of the roughly 400 genotyped donors. The study used immunosequencing to profile the T cell repertoires of some 600 subjects and linked those repertoires to cytomegalovirus serostatus. To study patterns of TCR occurrence, a later analysis re-analyzed previously published TCR beta repertoires from several hundred donors and added high-resolution HLA genotyping. Across around 400 genotyped donors of the cohort, an average of about 220,000 unique TCR beta nucleotide sequences per donor were sequenced, and 15% to 20% of those sequences were non-productive. A later genetic analysis used genome-wide SNP genotypes for about three fifths of the roughly 700 donors, treating that subset as a discovery cohort. Five DR-DQ haplotypes were handled as single units for association and clustering, since linkage in the cohort was strong. To predict cytomegalovirus infection status, the study brought together high-throughput TCR immunosequencing, statistical association of individual TCRs with disease status, and machine learning. All discovery cohort repertoires had been generated on a single sequencing platform. Alongside the repertoire data, information on donor age, sex, ethnicity and CMV serostatus was compiled. A separate validation cohort of approximately 130 different subjects was used in addition to the approximately 610-subject first cohort. Typing coverage differed by locus: A, B, C, DRB1 and DQB1 were typed in about 620-630 donors, DQA1 in approximately 520, DPA1 in 600 to 610, and DPB1 in approximately 450. HLA typing covered class I and class II loci at four-digit resolution. The study at large found these results: Some IMGT-functional V segments, including TRBV6-2 and TRBV6-3, could not be told apart with the 87-base-pair reads, so those segments were excluded. Immune exposure information for the cohort was limited to CMV serostatus. A total of 164 TCR beta chains were listed by the study as associated with cytomegalovirus. Specific HLA alleles were associated with 16,951 TCR beta sequences at a false discovery rate of 0.05 in a later analysis. Correlated functional status among segregating V segments might be attributable to linkage disequilibrium, but an unknown experimental factor could not be ruled out. In a later analysis, HLA-associated TCR beta chains were found to be more clonally expanded and to have lower generation probabilities than equally common non-associated chains. A later analysis reported that several top co-occurrence clusters appeared linked to parvovirus B19, influenza, CMV and Epstein-Barr virus. When HLA alleles, especially DR and DQ, strongly co-occurred, attributing TCR associations to individual alleles was difficult. In an earlier analysis of some 500 of the donors, most TCR beta V segments were observed in productive rearrangements about 87% or about 30% of the time, broadly matching IMGT annotations. According to a later analysis, most CMV-associated TCR beta chains appeared to be HLA-restricted, and the HLA associations seemed to be driven largely by CMV exposure. Because HLA typing was unavailable for some donors at each locus, only the typed subset was used in association tests. In vitro tests confirmed that three of the cytomegalovirus-associated TCR beta chains recognize cytomegalovirus antigens. The earlier analysis of about 600 of the donors excluded some 16 rarely observed V segments, including chromosome 9 orphons, because counts were too low. Most TCR sequences were observed very rarely across donors, whereas some public TCRs were present in many individuals. According to a later genetic analysis, donors in an Asian-associated ancestry cluster had fewer N-insertions in productive TCRs than the roughly 670-donor mean. According to the authors, the approach could potentially be generalized to other disease states and immunological phenotypes. An association between a missense DCLRE1C variant and V-gene and J-gene trimming of TCR beta chains was found in a later genetic analysis and replicated in an independent cohort. The cohort was sequenced for TCR beta chains only, and without alpha or paired-chain data the features that could be detected were limited. Sequencing depth was assumed to be roughly uniform across donors in the presence/absence analyses, though that assumption may not hold. In a later analysis, TCR association rates were found to vary across HLA loci, with the most associated TCRs seen for DRB1 alleles and the fewest for HLA-C alleles. Cytomegalovirus status was reported to be diagnosed by the classifier with high specificity and sensitivity in both the original and validation cohorts. A cluster of highly shared sequence variants was judged likely to represent a technical artifact of the sequencing pipeline. A further reported finding was that TCR beta sequences accurately predicted the HLA-A and HLA-B alleles for most subjects in the first cohort.

This clone was seen only a few times. The antigen it recognizes is unknown. No much larger clone is present one base from it, and per-base qualities are unavailable. Receptor amplification or capture employed the immunoSEQ multiplex PCR assay. The multiplex PCR relied on a mix of 60 forward primers for TCR Vbeta segments and 13 reverse primers for TCR Jbeta segments. A multiplex PCR assay on genomic DNA amplified the CDR3 region of rearranged TCR beta genes. The amplified TCR beta libraries were sequenced on the Illumina HiSeq System as 87-base-pair reads. As for how the authors treated the data: Across the roughly 670 repertoires, a later analysis counted tens of millions of unique TCR beta chains, about 10 million of which were shared by at least two donors. To remove PCR and sequencing errors, raw reads were error-corrected and collapsed into unique sequences using a nearest-neighbor algorithm that merged closely related sequences. CDR3 sequences were aligned to IMGT reference sequences to assign V, D and J gene segments. For a sequence to be retained, a match of at least six nucleotides to both a V gene segment and a J gene segment was required. Rearrangements were called productive when the CDR3 lacked stop codons and stayed in frame with V and J; all others were non-productive. Following IMGT convention, CDR3 was defined as the stretch from the second conserved V-encoded cysteine to the conserved J-encoded phenylalanine. The earlier analysis of about 570 of the donors excluded any sequence lacking an unambiguous match to a single V gene segment. An earlier analysis of fewer than 750 of the donors called V segments functional above 56.7% productive rearrangements and segregating when the between-donor standard deviation exceeded 5%. A statistical classification framework was built for diagnosing cytomegalovirus status from the catalog of TCR beta chain sequences. A later analysis assigned V and J genes by comparing TCR nucleotide sequences with IMGT/GENE-DB human TR gene sequences. A later analysis assigned CDR3 sequences and most-parsimonious VDJ recombination scenarios with the TCRdist pipeline. In a later analysis, each TCR beta chain was defined by its CDR3 amino acid sequence together with its V-gene family, and reads lacking a unique V-gene family were excluded. In a later analysis, around 650 highly shared, low-generation-probability nucleotide sequences were removed to address suspected cross-contamination and a sequencing artifact. A later analysis calculated a clonal expansion index for each public chain from normalized within-repertoire ranks of inferred template counts. In a later analysis, generation probabilities were computed using a VDJ recombination model fitted to out-of-frame rearrangements, and the results were checked against IGoR. In a later analysis, hypergeometric tests were used to score TCR-TCR, TCR-HLA and TCR-CMV co-occurrence, with a repertoire-size bias correction applied to TCR pairs. False discovery rates were estimated in a later analysis by permuting HLA or CMV assignments 20 times. In a later analysis, co-occurring TCRs were grouped using DBSCAN, and TCRdist sequence similarity was added for clustering within HLA-allele-positive subsets. Repertoires with fewer than 30,000 or more than 120,000 public chains, plus five repertoires with anomalous nucleotide sharing, were excluded from co-occurrence clustering. TCRdb's version of the immuneACCESS table is confined to in-frame rearrangements and falls short of the full clone set. An unresolved V gene accounts for under half of the shortfall where checked; the remainder is of unknown origin. V, J and clone size were drawn from that table, and D and trimming were deduced from the DNA. Counted in this sample were around 150,000 clones; around 80% of them appeared once. Around 1.4% of the sample lies in the top ten.

For this chain, trimming is 0 bases at the V end and 4 bases at the J end, and the number of junction bases without a gene match is 5. Inclusive of the bounding cysteine and phenylalanine, the CDR3 is 15 residues long. Left in the record is the CDR3 DNA by itself, 45 bases read in frame from the first base. Reading the germline V gene gives CDR1 SGDLS and CDR2 YYNGEE. In total, over 600 healthy bone marrow donors made up the cohort. All cohort members were sampled while nominally healthy, although unrecorded immune exposures were likely present. The donor tested CMV seronegative and was one of the 352 seronegative cohort members. Every donor gave a peripheral blood sample, and the peripheral blood mononuclear cells from that sample were used for TCR beta sequencing. Genomic DNA was extracted from the blood cell samples with the Qiagen DNeasy Blood Extraction Kit.

The receptor was derived from a male donor in good health and CMV-seronegative. The sequenced material came from PBMCs. This sequence uses TRBV9 and TRBJ2-3; 7 junctional bases match TRBD1. In nucleotides, the sequence is TGTGCCAGCAGCGTAGCCGACAGGGATGCAGATACGCAGTATTTT. This gives the protein CASSVADRDADTQYF.